Presented here are 4 T cell receptor beta chains from one specimen sequenced in a study of Ad26.COV2.S vaccination and SARS-CoV-2 variants (dated by TCRdb to the early 2020s). Explained via the paper, the treatment or condition label denotes: over 15 received Ad26.COV2.S at low or high dose, single or two shots; several received placebo; per-sample allocation not given. For vaccine and placebo recipients, repertoires were sequenced using samples collected on day 63 after the first injection. The protocol used for the library was the immunoSEQ multiplex PCR assay. What TCRdb holds here is the immuneACCESS table cut down to in-frame rearrangements. Part of the clones is not present; checked against another copy, under half of the missing clones reflect an unresolved V gene, and the others are unexplained. Recorded for this sample are about 440,000 clones; 90% of them occurred a single time. The ten largest account for around 4.5% of the sample.

The sequences come from peripheral blood, collected in a trial of Ad26.COV2.S vaccine versus placebo. All receptors come from a person aged 18-65 years who received the Ad26.COV2.S COVID-19 vaccine or a placebo.

The gene calls are TRBV12-3 or TRBV12-4 and TRBJ2-3; no clear D gene. V dropped 3 bases and J dropped 4 bases, with 8 bases sitting between them. There are 13 residues in the CDR3. CDR3 DNA: TGTGCCAGCAGTTTCGCCGCGGCAGATACGCAGTATTTT. It specifies CASSFAAADTQYF.

This clone was counted a single time. The rearrangement links TRBV28 to TRBJ1-3; D gene unclear. Germline V gives CDR1 MDHEN, CDR2 SYDVKM. This CDR3 is built from 13 residues. Trimming pared 2 bases from V and 3 bases from J, leaving 5 bases between. This CDR3 is CASSLKVGNTIYF. The CDR3 DNA follows: TGTGCCAGCAGTTTAAAAGTTGGAAACACCATATATTTT.

This chain connects TRBV27 to TRBJ1-2; D perhaps matches TRBD1 (5 bases). V lost 4 bases and J lost 8, with 23 bases in between. This CDR3 is 16 amino acids long. Per the germline V gene, CDR1 is MNHEY and CDR2 is SMNVEV (reference sequence). For the CDR3, the DNA is TGTGCCAGCAGTTCCCCTCCGGGACGGAGCTTTCGAGGCTACACCTTC. It is translated as CASSSPPGRSFRGYTF.

V and J are TRBV4-2 and TRBJ2-7, with D uncertain. V lost 1 base to trimming and J lost 3 bases, with 7 bases between them. The CDR3 runs to 13 residues. CDR1 is LGHNA and CDR2 is YNFKEQ in the germline V gene. The CDR3 region is CASSQGSNYEQYF. The DNA of the CDR3 is TGTGCCAGCAGCCAAGGATCAAACTACGAGCAGTACTTC.